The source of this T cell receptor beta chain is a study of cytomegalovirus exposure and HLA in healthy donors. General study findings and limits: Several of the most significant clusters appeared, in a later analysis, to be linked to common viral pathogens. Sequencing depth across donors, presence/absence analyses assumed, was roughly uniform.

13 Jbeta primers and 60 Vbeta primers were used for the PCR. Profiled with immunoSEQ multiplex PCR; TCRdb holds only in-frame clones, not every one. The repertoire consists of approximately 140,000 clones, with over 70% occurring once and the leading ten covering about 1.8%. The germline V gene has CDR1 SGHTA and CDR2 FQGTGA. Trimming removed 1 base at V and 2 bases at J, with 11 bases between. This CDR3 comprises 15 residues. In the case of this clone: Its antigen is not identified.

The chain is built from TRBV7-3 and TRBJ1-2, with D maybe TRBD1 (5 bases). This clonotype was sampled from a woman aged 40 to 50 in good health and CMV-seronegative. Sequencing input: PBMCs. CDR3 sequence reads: CASSLKGDSNYGYTF. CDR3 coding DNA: TGTGCCAGCAGCTTAAAAGGAGACAGCAACTATGGCTACACCTTC.